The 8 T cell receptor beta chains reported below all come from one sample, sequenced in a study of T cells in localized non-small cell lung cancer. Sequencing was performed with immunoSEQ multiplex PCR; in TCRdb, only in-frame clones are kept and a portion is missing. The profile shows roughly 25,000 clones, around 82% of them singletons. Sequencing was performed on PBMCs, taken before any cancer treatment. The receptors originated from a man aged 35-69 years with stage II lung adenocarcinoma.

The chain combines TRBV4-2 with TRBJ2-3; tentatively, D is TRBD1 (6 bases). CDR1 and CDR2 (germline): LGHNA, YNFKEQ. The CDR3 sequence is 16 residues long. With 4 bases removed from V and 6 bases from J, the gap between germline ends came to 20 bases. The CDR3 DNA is TGTGCCAGCAGCCGAGGGGGAGTAGCATTATCCGATACGCAGTATTTT. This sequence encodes CASSRGGVALSDTQYF.

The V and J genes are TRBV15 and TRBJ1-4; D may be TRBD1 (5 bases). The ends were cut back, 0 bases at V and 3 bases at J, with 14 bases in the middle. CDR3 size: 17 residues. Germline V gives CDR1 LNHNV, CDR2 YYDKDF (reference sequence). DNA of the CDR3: TGTGCCACCAGCAGAGATCGGGGGGTTTCAGCTAATGAAAAACTGTTTTTT. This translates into CATSRDRGVSANEKLFF.

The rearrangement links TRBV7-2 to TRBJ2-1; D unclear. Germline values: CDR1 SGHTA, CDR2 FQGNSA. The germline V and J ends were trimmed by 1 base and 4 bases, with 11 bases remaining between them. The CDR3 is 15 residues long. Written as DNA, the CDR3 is TGTGCCAGCAGCTTAGGAGGCTCTCTTTACAATGAGCAGTTCTTC. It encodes CASSLGGSLYNEQFF.

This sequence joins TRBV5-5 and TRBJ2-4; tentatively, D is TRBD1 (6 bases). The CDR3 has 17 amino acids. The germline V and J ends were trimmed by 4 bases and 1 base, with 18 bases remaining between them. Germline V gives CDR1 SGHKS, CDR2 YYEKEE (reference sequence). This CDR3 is CASSPTGKGIAKNIQYF. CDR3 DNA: TGTGCCAGCAGCCCGACAGGAAAAGGAATCGCCAAAAACATTCAGTACTTC.

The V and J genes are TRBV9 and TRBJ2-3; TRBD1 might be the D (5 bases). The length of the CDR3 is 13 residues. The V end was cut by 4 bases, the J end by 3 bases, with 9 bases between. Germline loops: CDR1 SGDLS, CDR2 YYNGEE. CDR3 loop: CASSPRQTDTQYF. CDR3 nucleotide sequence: TGTGCCAGCAGCCCTAGACAGACAGATACGCAGTATTTT.

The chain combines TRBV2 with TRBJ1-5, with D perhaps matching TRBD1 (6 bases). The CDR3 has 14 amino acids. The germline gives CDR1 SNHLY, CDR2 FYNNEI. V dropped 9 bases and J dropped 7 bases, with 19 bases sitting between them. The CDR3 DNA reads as TGTGCCAGTCGGCCTTCCGGACAGAGACAGCCCCAGCATTTT. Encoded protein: CASRPSGQRQPQHF.

The chain's CDR3 is CASSSVSNYGYTF. CDR3 nucleotides: TGTGCCAGCAGCTCAGTTTCTAACTATGGCTACACCTTC. V is TRBV5-4 and J is TRBJ1-2, with D unresolved. Germline V gene sequence: CDR1 SGHNT, CDR2 YYREEE (reference sequence). The CDR3 spans 13 residues. V dropped 3 bases and J dropped 0 bases, with 6 bases sitting between them.

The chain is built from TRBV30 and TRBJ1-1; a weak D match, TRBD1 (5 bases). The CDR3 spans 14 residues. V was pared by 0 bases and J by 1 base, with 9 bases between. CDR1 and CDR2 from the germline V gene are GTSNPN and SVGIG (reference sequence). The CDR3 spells CAWSVGTANTEAFF. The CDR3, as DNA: TGTGCCTGGAGTGTAGGGACCGCGAACACTGAAGCTTTCTTT.